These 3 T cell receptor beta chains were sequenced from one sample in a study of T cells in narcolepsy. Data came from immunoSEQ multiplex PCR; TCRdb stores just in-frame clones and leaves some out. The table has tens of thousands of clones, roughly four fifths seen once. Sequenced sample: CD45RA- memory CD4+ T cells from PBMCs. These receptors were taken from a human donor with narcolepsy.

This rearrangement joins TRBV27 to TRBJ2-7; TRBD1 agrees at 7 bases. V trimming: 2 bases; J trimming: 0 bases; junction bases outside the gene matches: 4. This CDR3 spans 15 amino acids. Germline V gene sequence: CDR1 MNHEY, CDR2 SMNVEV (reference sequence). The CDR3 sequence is CASSLKQGDSYEQYF. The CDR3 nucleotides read TGTGCCAGCAGTTTAAAGCAGGGGGACTCCTACGAGCAGTACTTC.

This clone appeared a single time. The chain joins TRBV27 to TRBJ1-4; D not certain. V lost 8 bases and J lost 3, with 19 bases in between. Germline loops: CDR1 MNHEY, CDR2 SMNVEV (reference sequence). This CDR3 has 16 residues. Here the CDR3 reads CASGDHFEAPNEKLFF. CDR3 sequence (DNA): TGTGCCAGCGGTGATCACTTCGAGGCGCCTAATGAAAAACTGTTTTTT.

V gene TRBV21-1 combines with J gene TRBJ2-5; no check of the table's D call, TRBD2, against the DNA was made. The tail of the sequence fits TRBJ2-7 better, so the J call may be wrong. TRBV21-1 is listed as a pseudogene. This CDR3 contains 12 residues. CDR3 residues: CASAGAVYEQYF. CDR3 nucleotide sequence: TGTGCCAGCGCGGGGGCCGTCTACGAGCAGTACTTC.